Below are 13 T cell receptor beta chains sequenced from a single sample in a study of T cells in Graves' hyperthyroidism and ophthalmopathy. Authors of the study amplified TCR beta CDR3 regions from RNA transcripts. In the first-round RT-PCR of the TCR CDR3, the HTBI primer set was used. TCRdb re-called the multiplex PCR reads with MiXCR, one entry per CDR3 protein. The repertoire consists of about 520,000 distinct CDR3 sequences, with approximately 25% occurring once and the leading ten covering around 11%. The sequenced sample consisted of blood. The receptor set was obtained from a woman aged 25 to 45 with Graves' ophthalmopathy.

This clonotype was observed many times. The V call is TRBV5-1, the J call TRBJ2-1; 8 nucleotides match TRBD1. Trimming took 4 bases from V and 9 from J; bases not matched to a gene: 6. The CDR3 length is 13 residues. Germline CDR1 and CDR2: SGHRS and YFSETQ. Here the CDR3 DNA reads TGCGCCAGCAGCGCGACAGGGGATCGTGAGCAGTTCTTC. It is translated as CASSATGDREQFF. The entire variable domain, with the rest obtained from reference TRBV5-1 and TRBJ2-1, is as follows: KAGVTQTPRYLIKTRGQQVTLSCSPISGHRSVSWYQQTPGQGLQFLFEYFSETQRNKGNFPGRFSGRQFSNSRSEMNVSTLELGDSALYLCASSATGDREQFFGPGTRLTVL.

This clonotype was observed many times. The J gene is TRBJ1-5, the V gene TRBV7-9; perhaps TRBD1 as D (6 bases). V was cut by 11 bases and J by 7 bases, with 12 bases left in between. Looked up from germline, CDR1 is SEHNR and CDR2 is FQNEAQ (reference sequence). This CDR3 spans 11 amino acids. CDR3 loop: CAASGVQPQHF. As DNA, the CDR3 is TGTGCCGCCTCAGGGGTACAGCCCCAGCATTTT.

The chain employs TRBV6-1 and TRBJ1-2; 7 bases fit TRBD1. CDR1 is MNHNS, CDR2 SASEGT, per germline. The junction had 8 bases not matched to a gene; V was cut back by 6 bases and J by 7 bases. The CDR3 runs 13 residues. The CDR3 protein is CASSGQAVFGYTF. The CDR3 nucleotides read TGTGCCAGCAGCGGACAGGCGGTCTTTGGCTACACCTTC.

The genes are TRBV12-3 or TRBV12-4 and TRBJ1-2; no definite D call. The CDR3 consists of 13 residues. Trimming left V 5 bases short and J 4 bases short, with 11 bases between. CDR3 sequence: CASSVQWGYGYTF. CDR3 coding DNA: TGTGCCAGCAGTGTACAGTGGGGCTATGGCTACACCTTC.

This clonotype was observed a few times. CDR3 nucleotides: TGTGCCAGCAGCTTAGTTGGCAGTCTAATTCTAGAAAGCTCCTACGAGCAGTACTTC. This encodes CASSLVGSLILESSYEQYF. The chain carries TRBV11-2 and TRBJ2-7; D uncertain. Trimming pared 1 base from V and 0 bases from J, leaving 22 bases between. Looked up from germline, CDR1 is SGHAT and CDR2 is FQNNGV. This CDR3 is built from 19 residues.

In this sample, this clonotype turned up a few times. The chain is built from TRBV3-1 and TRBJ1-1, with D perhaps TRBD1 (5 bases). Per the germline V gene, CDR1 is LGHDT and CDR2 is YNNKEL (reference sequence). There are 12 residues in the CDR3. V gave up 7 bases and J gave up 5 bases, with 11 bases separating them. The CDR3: CASTWGGTEAFF. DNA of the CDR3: TGTGCCAGCACCTGGGGGGGAACTGAAGCTTTCTTT.

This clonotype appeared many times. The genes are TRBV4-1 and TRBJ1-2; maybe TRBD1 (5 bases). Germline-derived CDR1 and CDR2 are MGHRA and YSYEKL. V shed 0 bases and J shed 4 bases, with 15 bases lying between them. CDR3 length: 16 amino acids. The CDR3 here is CASSQEEAREGYGYTF. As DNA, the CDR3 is TGCGCCAGCAGCCAAGAAGAGGCCAGGGAAGGCTATGGCTACACCTTC.

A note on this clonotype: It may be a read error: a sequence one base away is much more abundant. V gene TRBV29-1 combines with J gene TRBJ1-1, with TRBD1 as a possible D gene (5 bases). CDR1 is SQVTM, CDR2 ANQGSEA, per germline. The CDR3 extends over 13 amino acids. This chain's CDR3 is CSGQGPWGTEACF. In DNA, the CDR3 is TGCAGCGGCCAGGGACCATGGGGAACTGAAGCTTGCTTT.

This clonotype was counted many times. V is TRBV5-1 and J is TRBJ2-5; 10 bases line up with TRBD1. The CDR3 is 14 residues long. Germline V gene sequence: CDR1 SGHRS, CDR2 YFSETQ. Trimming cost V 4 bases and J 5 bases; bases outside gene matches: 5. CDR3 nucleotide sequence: TGCGCCAGCAGCCGGGACAGGGGAGAGGAGACCCAGTACTTC. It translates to CASSRDRGEETQYF.

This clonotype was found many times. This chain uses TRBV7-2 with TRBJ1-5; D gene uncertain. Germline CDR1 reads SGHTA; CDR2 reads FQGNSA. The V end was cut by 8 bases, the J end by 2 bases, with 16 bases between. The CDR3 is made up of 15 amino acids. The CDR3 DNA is TGTGCCAGCGGGGAAGACCCATTGGGCAATCAGCCCCAGCATTTT. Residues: CASGEDPLGNQPQHF.

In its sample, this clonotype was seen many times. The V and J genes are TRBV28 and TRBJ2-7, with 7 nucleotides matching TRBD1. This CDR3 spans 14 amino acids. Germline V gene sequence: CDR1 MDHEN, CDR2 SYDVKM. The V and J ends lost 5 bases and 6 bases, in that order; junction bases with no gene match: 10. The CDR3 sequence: CASSPETGFVEQYF. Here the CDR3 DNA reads TGTGCCAGCAGTCCTGAGACAGGGTTCGTCGAGCAGTACTTC.

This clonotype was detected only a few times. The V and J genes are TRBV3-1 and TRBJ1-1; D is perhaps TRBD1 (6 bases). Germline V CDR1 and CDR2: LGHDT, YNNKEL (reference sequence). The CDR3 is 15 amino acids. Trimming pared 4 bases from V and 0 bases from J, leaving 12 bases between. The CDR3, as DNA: TGTGCCAGCAGCCCTGTGGCAGGGGTGAACACTGAAGCTTTCTTT. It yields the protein CASSPVAGVNTEAFF.

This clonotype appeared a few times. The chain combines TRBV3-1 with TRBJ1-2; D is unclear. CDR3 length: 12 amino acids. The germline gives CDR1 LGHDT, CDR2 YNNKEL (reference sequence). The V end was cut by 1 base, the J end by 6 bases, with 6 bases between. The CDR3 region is CASSQGPNGYTF. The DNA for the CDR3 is TGTGCCAGCAGCCAAGGACCAAATGGCTACACCTTC.